This TCR beta chain is drawn from a study of T cell responses to AZD1222 COVID-19 vaccine. Trimming left V 1 base short and J 11 bases short, with 15 bases between. CDR3 length equals 14 residues. Germline V gene data show CDR1 as MGHRA and CDR2 as YSYEKL. Only in-frame clones appear in the TCRdb table, and some are missing; sequencing was by immunoSEQ multiplex PCR. The sample includes approximately 89,000 clones, 90% to 95% of them seen just once. Study observations and caveats: Clonal diversity may have been underestimated, and the donors were mostly white British, with more females than males. Spike-specific TCR breadth and depth were elevated following two AZD1222 doses. Repertoire sampling was restricted to post-peak T cell response timepoints. Nearly half of spike-specific TCRs reportedly target variant regions that are unmutated in the B.1.351 and B.1.1.7 variants.

Notes on this clone: Its antigen remains unknown.

Here the sequenced sample was peripheral blood, taken on day 0 of MenACWY control vaccination. The chain carries TRBV4-1 and TRBJ1-3; D not certain. This sequence was found in an adult in good health. CDR3 in amino acids: CASSQAWPTTPIYF. DNA of the CDR3: TGCGCCAGCAGCCAAGCGTGGCCTACTACGCCCATATATTTT.